The 12 T cell receptor beta chains in this list originate from one sample, sequenced in a study of neurological immune-mediated disorders. Each CDR3 protein gets one entry after TCRdb re-called the 5' RACE reads with MiXCR. Among about 55,000 distinct CDR3 sequences listed, approximately 3.6% were seen once. What was sequenced was CD4+ T cells from blood. The receptors were gathered from a woman aged 40 to 50 with multiple sclerosis.

Ten or more counts support this clonotype. CDR3 region: CSVASGQVKTEAFF. The CDR3 DNA follows: TGCAGCGTTGCGAGTGGACAGGTCAAGACTGAAGCTTTCTTT. The chain joins TRBV29-1 to TRBJ1-1; 7 bases match TRBD1. After removal of 4 bases from V and 5 bases from J, the junction contained 10 bases not matched to a gene. The germline gives CDR1 SQVTM, CDR2 ANQGSEA. CDR3 length equals 14 residues.

In this sample, this clonotype turned up many times. The J gene is TRBJ1-3, the V gene TRBV5-1; a possible D gene is TRBD1 (5 bases). The CDR3 spans 16 residues. The V and J ends lost 1 base and 0 bases respectively, with 11 bases between them. Germline lookup yields CDR1 SGHRS and CDR2 YFSETQ. CDR3 region: CASSLSGGASGNTIYF. The CDR3, as DNA: TGCGCCAGCAGCTTGTCGGGGGGAGCCTCTGGAAACACCATATATTTT.

In this sample, this clonotype turned up many times. V is TRBV6-6 and J is TRBJ2-1, with D perhaps assigned TRBD1 or TRBD2 (6 bases each). CDR3 length: 15 amino acids. V was cut by 7 bases and J by 5 bases, with 18 bases left in between. The germline V gene has CDR1 MNHNY and CDR2 SVGAGI (reference sequence). Here the CDR3 reads CASTFGGQGNNEQFF. The CDR3 DNA reads TGTGCCAGCACCTTCGGGGGCCAGGGGAACAATGAGCAGTTCTTC.

This clonotype was recorded at least ten times. This chain links TRBV4-2 with TRBJ1-2, with 7 bases matching TRBD1. CDR1 is LGHNA and CDR2 is YNFKEQ in the germline V gene. The CDR3 spans 16 residues. V dropped 0 bases and J dropped 0; count of bases not matched to a gene: 4. The chain's CDR3 is CASSQEDRSPNYGYTF. The CDR3 nucleotides read TGTGCCAGCAGCCAAGAGGACAGGTCCCCTAACTATGGCTACACCTTC.

This clonotype was seen ten or more times. This rearrangement joins TRBV5-1 to TRBJ1-2; TRBD1 agrees at 9 bases. This CDR3 is built from 16 residues. Trimming cost V 4 bases and J 0 bases; bases outside gene matches: 7. Germline assignment: CDR1 SGHRS and CDR2 YFSETQ. CDR3: CASSRGQGPTNYGYTF. The CDR3 DNA reads TGCGCCAGCAGCCGGGGACAGGGACCTACTAACTATGGCTACACCTTC. The variable domain in full, completed from reference TRBV5-1 and TRBJ1-2, reads KAGVTQTPRYLIKTRGQQVTLSCSPISGHRSVSWYQQTPGQGLQFLFEYFSETQRNKGNFPGRFSGRQFSNSRSEMNVSTLELGDSALYLCASSRGQGPTNYGYTFGSGTRLTVV.

This clonotype was counted at least ten times. This sequence joins TRBV15 and TRBJ2-7, with a possible D match to TRBD1 (6 bases). The germline V and J ends were trimmed by 5 bases and 4 bases, with 12 bases remaining between them. Germline assignment: CDR1 LNHNV and CDR2 YYDKDF (reference sequence). This CDR3 has 13 residues. The CDR3 here is CATSPGGQYEQYF. As DNA, the CDR3 is TGTGCCACCAGCCCTGGGGGCCAGTACGAGCAGTACTTC.

This clonotype was seen repeatedly, ten times or more. This sequence joins TRBV20-1 and TRBJ2-5; 9 bases align to TRBD1. J was trimmed by 5 bases and V by 7 bases; bases with no gene match: 8. This CDR3 is built from 13 residues. CDR1 and CDR2 from the germline V gene are DFQATT and SNEGSKA (reference sequence). The CDR3 reads CSGGDRERETQYF. The CDR3 DNA reads TGCAGTGGAGGGGACAGGGAGAGGGAGACCCAGTACTTC.

By frequency in the sample, this clonotype is medium-sized (0.01 to 0.1%). This rearrangement joins TRBV20-1 to TRBJ2-7; 7 bases agree with TRBD1. The V gene end was trimmed by 3 bases and the J gene end by 3 bases; junction bases not matched to a gene: 8. In germline, CDR1 is DFQATT, CDR2 SNEGSKA (reference sequence). This CDR3 is 14 amino acids long. In DNA form, the CDR3 reads TGCAGTGCTAGTGGGACAGCCGAATTCTACGAGCAGTACTTC. Protein sequence: CSASGTAEFYEQYF.

This clonotype was detected ten times or more. The rearrangement joins TRBV10-3 to TRBJ2-3, with D perhaps TRBD1 (5 bases). CDR3 size: 14 residues. The germline V gene has CDR1 ENHRY and CDR2 SYGVKD. V was trimmed by 6 bases and J by 0 bases, leaving 10 bases between them. DNA of the CDR3: TGTGCCATCAGAGGTCCAGGGAGCACAGATACGCAGTATTTT. It translates to CAIRGPGSTDTQYF.

This clonotype was seen ten or more times. The rearrangement links TRBV7-9 to TRBJ1-1, with D perhaps TRBD1 (6 bases). Trimming left V 11 bases short and J 1 base short, with 20 bases between. CDR3 length: 15 amino acids. Germline loops: CDR1 SEHNR, CDR2 FQNEAQ (reference sequence). The CDR3 DNA sequence: TGTGCCTCCGGGGCCTTATCGGGGGCGAACACTGAAGCTTTCTTT. Its protein is CASGALSGANTEAFF.

Ten or more counts support this clonotype. The rearrangement links TRBV20-1 to TRBJ1-2, with 11 bases fitting TRBD1. The CDR3 has 16 amino acids. V gave up 5 bases and J gave up 8 bases; unmatched junction bases: 16. CDR1 is DFQATT and CDR2 is SNEGSKA in the germline V gene (reference sequence). This chain's CDR3 is CSAPPHPGQGVKGYTF. Written as DNA, the CDR3 is TGCAGTGCTCCCCCTCATCCGGGACAGGGGGTGAAGGGCTACACCTTC.

This clonotype was counted ten times or more. This rearrangement joins TRBV7-8 to TRBJ2-1; the D gene could be TRBD1 or TRBD2 (6 bases each). This CDR3 is 17 amino acids long. The germline V gene has CDR1 SGHVS and CDR2 FQNEAQ. The ends were cut back, 2 bases at V and 5 bases at J, with 19 bases in the middle. The CDR3 sequence: CASSLIVWGAGNNEQFF. The CDR3 DNA follows: TGTGCCAGCAGCTTAATAGTTTGGGGGGCAGGGAACAATGAGCAGTTCTTC.